This T cell receptor beta chain comes out of a study of blood T cell repertoires in COVID-19. The wider study: Acute and convalescent COVID-19 specimens originated in the United States, Italy and Spain.

Original data processing: Amplification with reference gene primers provided the estimates of nucleated cell counts. Method: immunoSEQ multiplex PCR; TCRdb's copy keeps in-frame clones and lacks some. That table furnishes V, J and clone size, whereas the DNA furnished D and trimming. The sample holds 20,000 to 25,000 clones; roughly 90% are singletons and the top ten take around 12%. The CDR3 is made up of 16 amino acids. Germline values: CDR1 SGHRS, CDR2 YFSETQ. V was pared by 4 bases and J by 7 bases, with 13 bases of the junction left unmatched. The sequencing sample was made of peripheral blood. This TCR derives from a woman older than 75 with active or convalescent COVID-19. The chain combines TRBV5-1 with TRBJ1-4; 7 nucleotides match TRBD1. The CDR3 DNA reads as TGCGCCAGCAGCAGGTTAGGGGGCGCCGGTACTGAAAAACTGTTTTTT. As protein: CASSRLGGAGTEKLFF. Full variable domain (remainder filled in from reference TRBV5-1 and TRBJ1-4): KAGVTQTPRYLIKTRGQQVTLSCSPISGHRSVSWYQQTPGQGLQFLFEYFSETQRNKGNFPGRFSGRQFSNSRSEMNVSTLELGDSALYLCASSRLGGAGTEKLFFGSGTQLSVL.